This T cell receptor (beta chain) appears in the sequencing data of a study of blood T cell repertoires in COVID-19. The repertoire was sequenced with immunoSEQ multiplex PCR; TCRdb's copy has only in-frame clones and lacks some. Of approximately 200,000 clones listed, approximately 84% are singletons. The germline gives CDR1 LNHDA, CDR2 SQIVND (reference sequence). The V end was cut by 8 bases, the J end by 0 bases, with 8 bases between. The CDR3 length is 13 residues. The chain couples TRBV19 to TRBJ1-3; D ambiguous. Source material: peripheral blood. The sequence derives from a man aged 40-55 years with active or convalescent COVID-19. DNA for the CDR3: TGTGCCAGTGCAACAGTCTCTGGAAACACCATATATTTT. As protein: CASATVSGNTIYF.